The rows below give T cell receptor beta chains drawn from one sample of a study of T cell responses to AZD1222 COVID-19 vaccine. Measured with immunoSEQ multiplex PCR; TCRdb has only the in-frame clones, and not every one. The data show 85,000 to 110,000 clones, around 90% seen once. Specimen: peripheral blood, collected on day 0 of AZD1222 vaccination. The receptor set was obtained from an adult in good health. The CDR3 runs from the conserved cysteine through the conserved F or W. The order of the fields is J gene, clone size, D gene, V gene, CDR3 protein, CDR3 DNA. D genes are given only for firm matches. Size is stated for part of the rows, as once, few or many counts, or as a class when the clone is expanded.

>TRBJ2-5|-|-|TRBV11-1
CASSLSTAQETQYF
TGTGCCAGCAGCTTATCTACAGCTCAAGAGACCCAGTACTTC
>TRBJ1-4|-|TRBD1|TRBV13
CASSSQGARANEKLFF
TGTGCCAGCAGCTCCCAGGGGGCGCGAGCTAATGAAAAACTGTTTTTT
>TRBJ1-1|-|TRBD1|TRBV19
CASSPGTGPSSEAFF
TGTGCCAGTAGCCCCGGGACAGGCCCCAGTTCTGAAGCTTTCTTT
>TRBJ1-3|-|TRBD1|TRBV2
CASADRSGGNTIYF
TGTGCCAGCGCGGACAGGTCAGGAGGAAACACCATATATTTT
>TRBJ1-2|once|-|TRBV27
CASSLSGYGYTF
TGTGCCAGCAGTTTATCTGGGTATGGCTACACCTTC
>TRBJ1-2|-|TRBD1|TRBV4-3
CASSQTGQELHYGYTF
TGCGCCAGCAGCCAGACGGGACAGGAGTTACACTATGGCTACACCTTC
>TRBJ1-5|-|-|TRBV2
CASTTSSQPQHF
TGTGCCAGCACCACAAGTAGTCAGCCCCAGCATTTT
>TRBJ1-1|-|-|TRBV7-2
CASSQQGLGTEAFF
TGTGCCAGCAGCCAACAGGGTTTGGGCACTGAAGCTTTCTTT
>TRBJ2-5|-|-|TRBV6-5
CASSYSFMGEETQYF
TGTGCCAGCAGTTACTCCTTTATGGGGGAAGAGACCCAGTACTTC
>TRBJ1-1|-|TRBD1|TRBV7-2
CASVADRGMNTEAFF
TGTGCCAGCGTCGCTGACAGGGGGATGAACACTGAAGCTTTCTTT
>TRBJ2-7|-|-|TRBV7-9
CASSLASRDGYEQYF
TGTGCCAGCAGCTTAGCTAGCAGGGATGGCTACGAGCAGTACTTC
>TRBJ1-3|-|TRBD1|TRBV5-4
CASSLGQGVLSGNTIYF
TGTGCCAGCAGCTTGGGACAGGGGGTTTTATCTGGAAACACCATATATTTT
>TRBJ2-7|-|-|TRBV18
CASSPGLAMSSYEQYF
TGTGCCAGCTCACCCGGTCTAGCGATGAGCTCCTACGAGCAGTACTTC